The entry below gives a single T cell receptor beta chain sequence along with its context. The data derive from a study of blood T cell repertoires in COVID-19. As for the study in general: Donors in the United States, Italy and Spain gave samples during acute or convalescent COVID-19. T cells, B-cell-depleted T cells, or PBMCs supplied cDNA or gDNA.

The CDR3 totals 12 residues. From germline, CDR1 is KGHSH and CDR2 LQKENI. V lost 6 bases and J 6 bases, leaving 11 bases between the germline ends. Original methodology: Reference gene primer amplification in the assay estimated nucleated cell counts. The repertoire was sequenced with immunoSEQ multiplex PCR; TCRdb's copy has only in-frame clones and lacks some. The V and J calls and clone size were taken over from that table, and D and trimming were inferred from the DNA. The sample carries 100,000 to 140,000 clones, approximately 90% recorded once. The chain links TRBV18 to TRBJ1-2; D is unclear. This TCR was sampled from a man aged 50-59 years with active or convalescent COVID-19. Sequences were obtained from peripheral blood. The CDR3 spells CASSRDSNGYTF. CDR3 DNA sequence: TGTGCCAGCTCCCGGGATTCGAATGGCTACACCTTC.